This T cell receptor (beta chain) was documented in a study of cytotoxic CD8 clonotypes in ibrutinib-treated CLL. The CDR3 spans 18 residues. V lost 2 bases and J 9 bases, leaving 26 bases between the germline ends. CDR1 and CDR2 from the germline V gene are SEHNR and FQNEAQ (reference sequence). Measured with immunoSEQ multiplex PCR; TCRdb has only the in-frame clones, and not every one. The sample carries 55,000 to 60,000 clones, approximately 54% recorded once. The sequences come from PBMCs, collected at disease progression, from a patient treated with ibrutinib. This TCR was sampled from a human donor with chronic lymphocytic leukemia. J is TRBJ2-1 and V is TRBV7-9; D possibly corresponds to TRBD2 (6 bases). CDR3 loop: CASSLFLGRLARPTEQFF. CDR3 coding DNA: TGTGCCAGCAGCTTATTCCTGGGTCGCCTAGCGAGGCCTACTGAGCAGTTCTTC. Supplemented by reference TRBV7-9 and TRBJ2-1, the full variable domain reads DTGVSQNPRHKITKRGQNVTFRCDPISEHNRLYWYRQTLGQGPEFLTYFQNEAQLEKSRLLSDRFSAERPKGSFSTLEIQRTEQGDSAMYLCASSLFLGRLARPTEQFFGPGTRLTVL.